This TCR beta chain was sequenced for a study of shared clonotypes between healthy human individuals. Once extracted for a subset, genomic DNA was divided evenly among several immunoSEQ plates. Replicate PCRs for unsorted PBMC used around 280 ng DNA (roughly 30,000 T cell genomes). Data came from immunoSEQ multiplex PCR; TCRdb stores just in-frame clones and leaves some out. The sample comprises roughly 450,000 clones, 70% to 80% of which are singletons, and 10% to 15% rests with the top ten. Germline V CDR1 and CDR2: SGHTA, FQGNSA. There are 14 residues in the CDR3. J gave up 10 bases and V 7 bases, and 8 bases lay outside the gene matches. It was approximately 100 million PBMCs that unsorted samples used for genomic DNA. To note about this clone: Its target is not known.

Study conclusions and caveats: Depth of sequencing was expected to influence donor clonotype sharing.

The sample was PBMCs. The receptor's source is a woman in her 40s in good health. Some clones in this sample may be carry-over from other donors' samples. The chain recombines TRBV7-2 with TRBJ2-1, with 12 bases matching TRBD2. The CDR3 nucleotides are TGTGCCAGCACCCCGACTAGCGGGAGTGTGGAGCAGTTCTTC. It translates to CASTPTSGSVEQFF.